This is a list of T cell receptor beta chains from one sample in a study of regulatory T cells in long-lasting Graves disease. TCRdb re-called the multiplex PCR reads through MiXCR, storing one row per CDR3 protein. Among about 560,000 distinct CDR3 sequences listed, roughly 16% were seen once. The same data also contributed to another study, on T cells in Graves' hyperthyroidism and ophthalmopathy.

The starting material was peripheral blood mononuclear cells (PBMCs), obtained at new diagnosis, from a patient treated with antithyroid drugs. Receptor source: a man between 18 and 29 years old with Graves disease. Both conserved end residues are part of each CDR3. D genes are given only for firm matches. A clone size is listed for some rows: how often the clone was seen (once, few, many), or a class if it is expanded.

size: many; D: TRBD2; J: TRBJ2-5; V: TRBV12-3/TRBV12-4; DNA: TGTGCCAGCAGTTCTACCGGACTAGCGGGAGGGCGGGAGACCCAGTACTTC; CDR3: CASSSTGLAGGRETQYF
size: many; D: -; J: TRBJ2-1; V: TRBV5-1; DNA: TGCGCCAGCAGCTTAGGAATAGCGCCCAATGAGCAGTTCTTC; CDR3: CASSLGIAPNEQFF
size: -; D: -; J: TRBJ1-2; V: TRBV10-3; DNA: TGTGCCATCAGGGGGGGAGCTAACTATGGCTACACCTTC; CDR3: CAIRGGANYGYTF
size: many; D: TRBD2; J: TRBJ2-1; V: TRBV7-3; DNA: TGTGCCAGCAGCTCGTCTAGCGGGCCCAATGAGCAGTTCTTC; CDR3: CASSSSSGPNEQFF
size: many; D: -; J: TRBJ1-2; V: TRBV27; DNA: TGTGCCAGCAGTCCCCGAATCGAAAACTATGGCTACACCTTC; CDR3: CASSPRIENYGYTF
size: many; D: -; J: TRBJ1-1; V: TRBV10-3; DNA: TGTGCCATCAGTGTTGGGGGGCGGAACACTGAAGCTTTCTTT; CDR3: CAISVGGRNTEAFF
size: -; D: -; J: TRBJ2-3; V: TRBV6-1; DNA: TGTGCCAGCAGTGAAGGGGCACTAGTGTTTACAGATACGCAGTATTTT; CDR3: CASSEGALVFTDTQYF
size: many; D: -; J: TRBJ2-3; V: TRBV7-9; DNA: TGTGCCTGGGCTGAGGGGGACCCCACAGATACGCAGTATTTT; CDR3: CAWAEGDPTDTQYF
size: many; D: TRBD2; J: TRBJ2-3; V: TRBV12-3/TRBV12-4; DNA: TGTGCCAGCAACCCGGGACTAGCTCTTGATACGCAGTATTTT; CDR3: CASNPGLALDTQYF
size: many; D: TRBD1; J: TRBJ2-5; V: TRBV29-1; DNA: TGCAGCGGAGAGACAGGGTACCAAGAGACCCAGTACTTC; CDR3: CSGETGYQETQYF
size: -; D: -; J: TRBJ2-2; V: TRBV7-2; DNA: TGTGCCAGCAGCTTAGAACGGGTCCCGAACACCGGGGAGCTGTCTTTT; CDR3: CASSLERVPNTGELSF
size: -; D: TRBD1; J: TRBJ2-7; V: TRBV15; DNA: TGTGCCACCAGCGTACCCGGGACAGGGGGCGAGCAGTACTTC; CDR3: CATSVPGTGGEQYF
size: -; D: TRBD1; J: TRBJ1-5; V: TRBV10-2; DNA: TGCGCCAGCAGTGAGGGGCAGGGGGGTGACCAGCCCCAGCATTTT; CDR3: CASSEGQGGDQPQHF
size: -; D: -; J: TRBJ2-6; V: TRBV6-1; DNA: TGTGCCAGCAGTGAAGATTGGGGGCACAGGGTTTTCTCTGGGGCCAACGTCCTGACTTTC; CDR3: CASSEDWGHRVFSGANVLTF
size: -; D: -; J: TRBJ1-1; V: TRBV29-1; DNA: TGCAGTAGTTCCGGGACCGCGGGCACTGAAGCTTTCTTT; CDR3: CSSSGTAGTEAFF
size: -; D: -; J: TRBJ1-2; V: TRBV27; DNA: TGTGCCAGCAGCCTCGCACAGGAGCTTAACTATGGCTACACCTTC; CDR3: CASSLAQELNYGYTF
size: many; D: TRBD1; J: TRBJ1-5; V: TRBV29-1; DNA: TGCAGCGTTGTCCAGACGACAGGGGAGGATCAGCCCCAGCATTTT; CDR3: CSVVQTTGEDQPQHF
size: many; D: -; J: TRBJ1-1; V: TRBV15; DNA: TGTGCCACCAGCAGAGATAGGGGGGTCGAAGCTTTCTTT; CDR3: CATSRDRGVEAFF
size: many; D: -; J: TRBJ2-1; V: TRBV6-1; DNA: TGTGCCAGCAGTAGGGGCGCCCCGAGCTCCTACAATGAGCAGTTCTTC; CDR3: CASSRGAPSSYNEQFF
size: many; D: -; J: TRBJ2-7; V: TRBV20-1; DNA: TGCAGTGCTAGAGATTACAAGGGCCATTACGAGCAGTACTTC; CDR3: CSARDYKGHYEQYF
size: many; D: -; J: TRBJ2-5; V: TRBV3-1; DNA: TGTGCCAGCAGCAACGGCCCCCAGGGCCTGTACTTC; CDR3: CASSNGPQGLYF
size: -; D: -; J: TRBJ1-4; V: TRBV27; DNA: TGTGCCAGCAGCCTTCTAGGATCTAATGAAAAACTGTTTTTT; CDR3: CASSLLGSNEKLFF
size: -; D: TRBD2; J: TRBJ2-1; V: TRBV11-2; DNA: TGTGCCAGCAGCCTGGGAGCGGGAGGCGGGGATGAGCAGTTCTTC; CDR3: CASSLGAGGGDEQFF
size: -; D: -; J: TRBJ2-3; V: TRBV30; DNA: TGTGCCTGGAGTGTGTCTAGCAGCACAGATACGCAGTATTTT; CDR3: CAWSVSSSTDTQYF
size: many; D: TRBD1; J: TRBJ1-1; V: TRBV15; DNA: TGTGCCACCAGCAGGTTGGACAGGATGAACACTGAAGCTTTCTTT; CDR3: CATSRLDRMNTEAFF
size: -; D: TRBD1; J: TRBJ1-1; V: TRBV6-2/TRBV6-3; DNA: TGTGCCAGCAGTGGTTACGACAGGGCGAACACTGAAGCTTTCTTT; CDR3: CASSGYDRANTEAFF
size: -; D: -; J: TRBJ2-4; V: TRBV28; DNA: TGTGCCAGCAGTTTATGGGTGGGTGGGGGACCAGCCAAAAACATTCAGTACTTC; CDR3: CASSLWVGGGPAKNIQYF
size: -; D: -; J: TRBJ1-2; V: TRBV9; DNA: TGTGCCAGCAGCGTAGGGACAGCGGGGTACGGCTACACCTTC; CDR3: CASSVGTAGYGYTF
size: -; D: TRBD1; J: TRBJ2-7; V: TRBV4-1; DNA: TGCGCCAGCAGCCGGACCGGGACAGGCTCCTACGAGCAGTACTTC; CDR3: CASSRTGTGSYEQYF
size: many; D: TRBD2; J: TRBJ2-1; V: TRBV5-1; DNA: TGCGCCAGCAGCTTTCTGACTAGCGGAGACAATGAGCAGTTCTTC; CDR3: CASSFLTSGDNEQFF
size: many; D: -; J: TRBJ2-5; V: TRBV28; DNA: TGTGCCAGCCTGCGGCAGGGGTCGATAGAGACCCAGTACTTC; CDR3: CASLRQGSIETQYF
size: many; D: -; J: TRBJ1-5; V: TRBV2; DNA: TGTGCCAGCAGTTCGGCTGACAGCGCCCTCAATCAGCCCCAGCATTTT; CDR3: CASSSADSALNQPQHF
size: few; D: TRBD1; J: TRBJ1-2; V: TRBV27; DNA: TGTGCCAGCAGTTCTTCCCGGGACAGGGGGTCCTATGGCTACACCTTC; CDR3: CASSSSRDRGSYGYTF
size: many; D: TRBD1; J: TRBJ2-7; V: TRBV28; DNA: TGTGCCAGCAGTTTCTCCGGGACAGGGGGGTACGAGCAGTACTTC; CDR3: CASSFSGTGGYEQYF
size: many; D: TRBD1; J: TRBJ1-5; V: TRBV3-1; DNA: TGTGCCAGCAGCCAAGGCGGACAGGGGGGCCAGCCCCAGCATTTT; CDR3: CASSQGGQGGQPQHF
size: -; D: TRBD2; J: TRBJ2-5; V: TRBV7-9; DNA: TGTGCCAGCAGCTGGACTAGCCAAGAGACCCAGTACTTC; CDR3: CASSWTSQETQYF
size: many; D: TRBD2; J: TRBJ2-7; V: TRBV6-2/TRBV6-3; DNA: TGTGCCAGCAGTTACACCGGGACTAGTAATTACGAGCAGTACTTC; CDR3: CASSYTGTSNYEQYF
size: -; D: -; J: TRBJ1-1; V: TRBV27; DNA: TGTGCCAGCAGTTTGAGTCCGAAGAACATTGAAGCTTTCTTT; CDR3: CASSLSPKNIEAFF
size: many; D: TRBD2; J: TRBJ2-7; V: TRBV11-2; DNA: TGTGCCAGCAGCTTAGGCGGTAGCGGGAGCTACGAGCAGTACTTC; CDR3: CASSLGGSGSYEQYF
size: -; D: -; J: TRBJ2-3; V: TRBV7-6; DNA: TGTGCCAGCAGCCCCCGGTTAGCGGCTACAGGCGATACGCAGTATTTT; CDR3: CASSPRLAATGDTQYF
size: -; D: -; J: TRBJ1-2; V: TRBV28; DNA: TGTGCCAGCAGTACACAGGGTACGGCTTATGGCTACACCTTC; CDR3: CASSTQGTAYGYTF
size: few; D: -; J: TRBJ1-1; V: TRBV5-4; DNA: TGTGCCAGCAGCCGCGGGACTCCAACTGTGGGCACTGAAGCTTTCTTT; CDR3: CASSRGTPTVGTEAFF
size: -; D: TRBD2; J: TRBJ2-3; V: TRBV20-1; DNA: TGCAGTGCTAGCGATAGCGGGAGGGTTACAGATACGCAGTATTTT; CDR3: CSASDSGRVTDTQYF
size: many; D: TRBD2; J: TRBJ2-7; V: TRBV28; DNA: TGTGCCAGCACCCTCGGTTTAGCGGGAGGCTACGAGCAGTACTTC; CDR3: CASTLGLAGGYEQYF
size: few; D: TRBD2; J: TRBJ2-1; V: TRBV5-5; DNA: TGTGCCAGCAGCTTTATTCCGACTAGCGAGTACAATGAGCAGTTCTTC; CDR3: CASSFIPTSEYNEQFF
size: -; D: -; J: TRBJ2-1; V: TRBV12-3/TRBV12-4; DNA: TGTGCCAGCAGTTTAGCGCCTACAAATAATGAGCAGTTCTTC; CDR3: CASSLAPTNNEQFF
size: many; D: -; J: TRBJ1-6; V: TRBV9; DNA: TGTGCCAGCAGCCCAGTCGGGGGTCCTTCACCCCTCCACTTT; CDR3: CASSPVGGPSPLHF
size: few; D: TRBD1; J: TRBJ2-1; V: TRBV9; DNA: TGTGCCAGCAGCGTAGAGGGACAGGGGGGAAATGAGCAGTTCTTC; CDR3: CASSVEGQGGNEQFF
size: many; D: TRBD1; J: TRBJ1-2; V: TRBV6-2/TRBV6-3; DNA: TGTGCCAGCAGTTCGGAGACAGGGGTGGATGGCTACACCTTC; CDR3: CASSSETGVDGYTF
size: -; D: -; J: TRBJ2-1; V: TRBV19; DNA: TGTGCCAGTAGTTTGGGGGTGAACAATGAGCAGTTCTTC; CDR3: CASSLGVNNEQFF
size: few; D: TRBD2; J: TRBJ2-3; V: TRBV7-6; DNA: TGTGCCAGCAGCTTAGGAGCGGGAGGCGGAGATACGCAGTATTTT; CDR3: CASSLGAGGGDTQYF
size: -; D: -; J: TRBJ1-6; V: TRBV6-1; DNA: TGTGCCAGCAGCCTAACCTTACAGGCTGTGGATTCACCCCTCCACTTT; CDR3: CASSLTLQAVDSPLHF
size: many; D: -; J: TRBJ1-4; V: TRBV3-1; DNA: TGTGCCAGCAGCCACGGGACTAATGAAAAACTGTTTTTT; CDR3: CASSHGTNEKLFF
size: few; D: -; J: TRBJ2-7; V: TRBV20-1; DNA: TGCAGTGCTAGGGGACGAGGCTTGGGCGAGCAGTACTTC; CDR3: CSARGRGLGEQYF
size: few; D: -; J: TRBJ2-7; V: TRBV7-9; DNA: TGTGCCAGCAGCTTCGGAAACAGCAACTCCTACGAGCAGTACTTC; CDR3: CASSFGNSNSYEQYF
size: many; D: -; J: TRBJ1-1; V: TRBV6-1; DNA: TGTGCCACCACTGCGGGGAACGTGAACACTGAAGCTTTCTTT; CDR3: CATTAGNVNTEAFF
size: many; D: TRBD2; J: TRBJ2-7; V: TRBV3-1; DNA: TGTGCCAGCAGCCAAGAAGGCGAGCGGGAGAGCTACGAGCAGTACTTC; CDR3: CASSQEGERESYEQYF
size: -; D: TRBD1; J: TRBJ2-3; V: TRBV19; DNA: TGTGCCAGTAGTATTAGGGACAGGTCACCAGATACGCAGTATTTT; CDR3: CASSIRDRSPDTQYF